This T cell receptor beta chain came from a study of Graves' ophthalmopathy and Graves' hyperthyroidism. The CDR3 sequence is 13 residues long. The germline V gene has CDR1 SGHTA and CDR2 FQGNSA. Trimming stripped 0 bases from V and 4 bases from J, with 5 bases between. Eligible hyperthyroidism cases comprised new diagnoses of under 2 months' duration in individuals aged 18 to 65. Diagnostic conclusions were grounded in clinical symptoms, serum thyroxine, TRAb, thyroid ultrasound and orbital computed tomography. TCR beta CDR3 amplification used RNA transcripts. The first round was an RT-PCR with HTBI primers, and the second round was a multiplex PCR. Each CDR3 protein is one row after TCRdb ran MiXCR on the multiplex PCR reads. Here the sample spans around 1,000,000 distinct CDR3 sequences, 35% to 45% being singletons.

Sequencing was carried out using peripheral blood or thyroid tissue (not recorded which). This chain connects TRBV7-2 to TRBJ2-3; no clear D. The sequence came from an adult man with Graves' hyperthyroidism. This CDR3 is CASSLAESDTQYF. DNA for the CDR3: TGTGCCAGCAGCTTAGCGGAATCAGATACGCAGTATTTT. Full variable domain (rest looked up from reference TRBV7-2 and TRBJ2-3): GAGVSQSPSNKVTEKGKDVELRCDPISGHTALYWYRQSLGQGLEFLIYFQGNSAPDKSGLPSDRFSAERTGGSVSTLTIQRTQQEDSAVYLCASSLAESDTQYFGPGTRLTVL.